The TCR beta chain under discussion was sequenced for a study of blood T cell repertoires in COVID-19. Across the whole study: There were acute and convalescent COVID-19 samples, and they came from the United States, Italy and Spain. Nucleic acid was either cDNA or gDNA, and it came from T cells, B-cell-depleted T cells, or PBMCs.

Original handling: Nucleated cell counts were estimated from reference gene primer amplification. Profiled with immunoSEQ multiplex PCR; TCRdb holds only in-frame clones, not every one. For V, J and clone size, that table is used; D and trimming come from the DNA. This table has tens of thousands of clones, 75% to 95% appearing once. The germline V gene encodes CDR1 LGHDT and CDR2 YNNKEL (reference sequence). The CDR3 sequence is 13 residues long. V dropped 5 bases and J dropped 5 bases, with 13 bases sitting between them. Sequenced material: peripheral blood. This chain connects TRBV3-1 (or the pseudogene TRBV3-2) to TRBJ2-7; D not certain. This clonotype was obtained from a woman between 70 and 85 years old with active COVID-19. CDR3 in amino acids: CASSSTLSNEQYF. The CDR3 bases are TGTGCCAGCAGCTCCACGCTAAGCAACGAGCAGTACTTC.